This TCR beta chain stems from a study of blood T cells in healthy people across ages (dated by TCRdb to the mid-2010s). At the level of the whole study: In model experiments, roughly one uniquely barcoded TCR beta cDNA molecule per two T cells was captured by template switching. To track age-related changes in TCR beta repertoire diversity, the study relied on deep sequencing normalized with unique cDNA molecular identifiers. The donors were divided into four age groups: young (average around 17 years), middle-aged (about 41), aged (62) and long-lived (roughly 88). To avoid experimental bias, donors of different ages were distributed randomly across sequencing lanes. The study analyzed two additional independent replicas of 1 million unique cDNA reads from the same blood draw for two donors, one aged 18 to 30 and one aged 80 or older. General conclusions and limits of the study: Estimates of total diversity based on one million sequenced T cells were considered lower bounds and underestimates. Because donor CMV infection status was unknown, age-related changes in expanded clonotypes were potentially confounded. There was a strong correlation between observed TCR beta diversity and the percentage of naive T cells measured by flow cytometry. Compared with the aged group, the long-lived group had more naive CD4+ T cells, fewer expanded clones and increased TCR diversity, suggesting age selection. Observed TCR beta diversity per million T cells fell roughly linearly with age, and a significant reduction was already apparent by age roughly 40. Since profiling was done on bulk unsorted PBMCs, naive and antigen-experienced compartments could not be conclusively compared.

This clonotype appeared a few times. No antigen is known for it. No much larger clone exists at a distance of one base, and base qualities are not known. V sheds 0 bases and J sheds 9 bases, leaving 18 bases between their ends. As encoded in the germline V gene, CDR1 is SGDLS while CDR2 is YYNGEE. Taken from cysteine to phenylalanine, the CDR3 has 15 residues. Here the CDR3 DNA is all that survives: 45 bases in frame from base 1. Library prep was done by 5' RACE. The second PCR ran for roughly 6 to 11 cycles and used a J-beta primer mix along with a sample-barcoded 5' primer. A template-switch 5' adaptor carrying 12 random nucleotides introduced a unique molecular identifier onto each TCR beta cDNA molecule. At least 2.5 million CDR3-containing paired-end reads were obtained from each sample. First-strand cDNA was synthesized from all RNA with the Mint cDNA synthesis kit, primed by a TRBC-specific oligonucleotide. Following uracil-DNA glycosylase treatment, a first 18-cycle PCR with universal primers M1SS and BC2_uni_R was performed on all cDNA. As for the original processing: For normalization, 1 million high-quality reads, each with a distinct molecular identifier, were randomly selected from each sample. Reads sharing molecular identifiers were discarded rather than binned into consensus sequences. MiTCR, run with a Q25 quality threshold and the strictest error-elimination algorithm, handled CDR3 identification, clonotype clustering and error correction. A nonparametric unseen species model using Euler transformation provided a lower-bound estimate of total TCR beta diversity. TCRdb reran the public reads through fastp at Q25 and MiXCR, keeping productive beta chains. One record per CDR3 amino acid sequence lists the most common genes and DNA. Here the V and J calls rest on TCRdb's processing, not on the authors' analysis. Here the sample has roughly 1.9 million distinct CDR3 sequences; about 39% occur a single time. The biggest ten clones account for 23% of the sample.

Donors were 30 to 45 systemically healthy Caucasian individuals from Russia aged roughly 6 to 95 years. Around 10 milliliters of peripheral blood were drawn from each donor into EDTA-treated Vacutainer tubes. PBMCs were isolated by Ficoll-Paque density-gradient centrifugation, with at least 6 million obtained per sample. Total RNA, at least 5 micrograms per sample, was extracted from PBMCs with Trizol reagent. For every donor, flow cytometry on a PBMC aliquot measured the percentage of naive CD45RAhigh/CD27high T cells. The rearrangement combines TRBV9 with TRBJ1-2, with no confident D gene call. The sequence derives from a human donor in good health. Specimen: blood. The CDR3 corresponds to CASSVGADRVHSYTF. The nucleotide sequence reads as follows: TGTGCCAGCAGCGTAGGTGCAGATCGAGTGCATAGCTACACCTTC.